These 24 T cell receptor beta chains were all obtained from the same sample, sequenced in a study of cytomegalovirus exposure and HLA in healthy donors (dated by TCRdb to 2016 to 2017). To prepare the library, the immunoSEQ multiplex PCR assay was applied. The multiplex PCR relied on a mix of 60 forward primers for TCR Vbeta segments and 13 reverse primers for TCR Jbeta segments. Imported from immuneACCESS, the table was reduced by TCRdb to in-frame sequences with V and J called. These copies leave out some clones; in studies compared against another copy, an unresolved V gene accounts for under half, and the cause of the remainder is not known. The sample table lists under 150,000 clones, about 80% of them with a count of one. Together, the top ten hold less than 1.5% of the sample. The specimen was PBMCs. These receptors were obtained from a girl aged 2 to 9 in good health and CMV-seronegative.

The rearrangement uses TRBV29-1 and TRBJ2-5; possibly TRBD1 for D (5 bases). This CDR3 spans 15 amino acids. Germline values: CDR1 SQVTM, CDR2 ANQGSEA. Trimming cost V 2 bases and J 2 bases, with 15 bases left between them. The CDR3 is CSVESWGRRQETQYF. The DNA of the CDR3 is TGCAGCGTTGAAAGCTGGGGCAGGAGACAAGAGACCCAGTACTTC.

The chain has TRBV30 and TRBJ2-5; D might be TRBD1 (6 bases). V lost 1 base, J lost 5 bases, and 14 bases lay in between. Germline V gene sequence: CDR1 GTSNPN, CDR2 SVGIG (reference sequence). The CDR3 covers 14 residues. In DNA, the CDR3 is TGTGCCTGGAGTGAGTTATCAGGGGCGGAGACCCAGTACTTC. Encoded protein: CAWSELSGAETQYF.

This chain links TRBV7-2 with TRBJ1-1; D gene ambiguous. With 0 bases removed from V and 8 bases from J, the gap between germline ends came to 7 bases. Germline lookup yields CDR1 SGHTA and CDR2 FQGNSA. The CDR3 runs 12 residues. CDR3 bases: TGTGCCAGCAGCTTAGCCGGGGTCGAAGCTTTCTTT. Amino acid sequence: CASSLAGVEAFF.

The chain is built from TRBV6-1 and TRBJ2-5; 11 bases align to TRBD2. Germline CDR1 reads MNHNS; CDR2 reads SASEGT. This CDR3 comprises 14 residues. Germline trimming cut 9 bases from V and 2 bases from J; bases unmatched to any gene: 5. The DNA of the CDR3 is TGTGCCAGGAAGGGACTAGCGGATCAAGAGACCCAGTACTTC. Translating it yields CARKGLADQETQYF.

This clone was seen just once. A junction boundary mismatches the germline segment, possibly from a read error. V usage is TRBV27 and J usage is TRBJ1-4, with 9 bases identical to TRBD1. The germline V gene has CDR1 MNHEY and CDR2 SMNVEV (reference sequence). The CDR3 totals 15 residues. As DNA, the CDR3 is TGTGCCAGCAGTTTGACAGGGGGTGGGCTGGAAAAGCTGTTTTTT. Translation: CASSLTGGGLEKLFF. The complete variable domain, with remaining parts taken from reference TRBV27 and TRBJ1-4, reads EAQVTQNPRYLITVTGKKLTVTCSQNMNHEYMSWYRQDPGLGLRQIYYSMNVEVTDKGDVPEGYKVSRKEKRNFPLILESPSPNQTSLYFCASSLTGGGLEKLFFGSGTQLSVL.

V is TRBV7-2 and J is TRBJ2-7; D not certain. CDR3 size: 15 residues. V was clipped by 1 base and J by 4 bases, with 14 bases between them. Germline V gene lookup returns CDR1 SGHTA and CDR2 FQGNSA. The chain's CDR3 is CASSLVPLNRYEQYF. The CDR3, as DNA: TGTGCCAGCAGCTTAGTCCCCCTCAACCGGTACGAGCAGTACTTC.

The chain uses TRBV7-6 and TRBJ2-1, with TRBD2 identical over 9 bases. CDR3 length: 16 residues. Per germline, CDR1 SGHVS and CDR2 FNYEAQ. J gave up 4 bases and V 5 bases, and 9 bases lay outside the gene matches. CDR3: CASSPWGLAGYNEQFF. Written as DNA, the CDR3 is TGTGCCAGCAGCCCCTGGGGCCTAGCGGGGTACAATGAGCAGTTCTTC.

The chain uses TRBV27 and TRBJ1-1; TRBD1 matches 8 bases. The CDR3 spans 13 residues. V dropped 3 bases and J dropped 10; count of bases not matched to a gene: 7. CDR1 is MNHEY and CDR2 is SMNVEV in the germline V gene (reference sequence). CDR3 nucleotide sequence: TGTGCCAGCAGTTTTCGGACAGGGAGGAGAGCTTTCTTT. Translating gives CASSFRTGRRAFF.

DNA for the CDR3: TGTGCCAGCACCGAAAGGACAGGGGCGGGGGAGCAGTACTTC. The encoded protein is CASTERTGAGEQYF. This rearrangement joins TRBV6-1 to TRBJ2-7; 9 nucleotides agree with TRBD1. Germline V gives CDR1 MNHNS, CDR2 SASEGT. The CDR3 sequence is 14 residues long. Trimming removed 7 bases from V and 7 bases from J; junction bases left unmatched: 11.

The gene calls are TRBV6-5 and TRBJ2-7; 10 bases are shared with TRBD1. Germline CDR1 MNHEY, CDR2 SVGAGI. There are 16 residues in the CDR3. The V and J ends lost 2 bases and 4 bases, in that order; junction bases with no gene match: 8. This CDR3 reads CASSYEGTGVIYEQYF. CDR3 coding DNA: TGTGCCAGCAGTTACGAGGGGACAGGGGTTATTTACGAGCAGTACTTC.

The V and J genes are TRBV7-9 and TRBJ2-7, with a tentative D call TRBD1 (5 bases). The CDR3 covers 12 residues. Deletions cut 1 base from V and 6 bases from J, with 7 bases between. Germline V gives CDR1 SEHNR, CDR2 FQNEAQ (reference sequence). The CDR3 nucleotides are TGTGCCAGCAGCTTAGAGGGGCGCGAGCAGTACTTC. Its translation is CASSLEGREQYF. The full variable domain, rest sourced from reference TRBV7-9 and TRBJ2-7, is DTGVSQNPRHKITKRGQNVTFRCDPISEHNRLYWYRQTLGQGPEFLTYFQNEAQLEKSRLLSDRFSAERPKGSFSTLEIQRTEQGDSAMYLCASSLEGREQYFGPGTRLTVT.

V gene TRBV6-1 combines with J gene TRBJ2-3, with D hard to call. V was pared by 6 bases and J by 2 bases, with 12 bases between. Looked up from germline, CDR1 is MNHNS and CDR2 is SASEGT. The CDR3 sequence is 14 residues long. The DNA of the CDR3 is TGTGCCAGCAGGTACACGTTGCTCACAGATACGCAGTATTTT. Protein product: CASRYTLLTDTQYF.

This clone turned up a few times. The CDR3 nucleotides are TGTGCCAGCAGCTTAACGGGGCTTAGCACAGATACGCAGTATTTT. It translates to CASSLTGLSTDTQYF. The V and J genes are TRBV7-3 and TRBJ2-3; possible D gene TRBD1, 5 bases. Germline V CDR1 and CDR2: SGHTA, FQGTGA. There are 15 residues in the CDR3. Trimming left V 0 bases short and J 0 bases short, with 7 bases between.

The chain carries TRBV5-8 and TRBJ2-7; tentative D call: TRBD2 (6 bases). V dropped 4 bases and J dropped 0 bases, with 14 bases sitting between them. The CDR3 loop spans 15 amino acids. Germline-derived CDR1 and CDR2 are SGHTS and YDEGEE. The CDR3 region is CASSTRDSSSYEQYF. The CDR3 DNA is TGTGCCAGCAGCACCCGGGACTCGAGCTCCTACGAGCAGTACTTC.

The chain employs TRBV9 and TRBJ2-7, with D perhaps TRBD2 (7 bases). Germline V CDR1 and CDR2: SGDLS, YYNGEE. The CDR3 is 16 amino acids. The V and J ends lost 4 bases and 3 bases respectively, with 20 bases between them. CDR3 DNA sequence: TGTGCCAGCAGCCCCCGGGGGGCGTCGGTTTACTACGAGCAGTACTTC. It specifies CASSPRGASVYYEQYF.

The rearrangement uses TRBV5-1 and TRBJ2-5; 8 bases line up with TRBD2. The ends lost 5 bases at V and 7 bases at J; junction bases unmatched: 16. Germline values: CDR1 SGHRS, CDR2 YFSETQ. The CDR3 has 16 residues. CDR3 sequence reads: CASSREISGGPGTQYF. CDR3 DNA sequence: TGCGCCAGCAGTCGGGAGATAAGCGGGGGCCCGGGGACCCAGTACTTC.

This clone was counted a single time. The chain carries TRBV20-1 and TRBJ2-1; D gene uncertain. The CDR3 contains 11 residues. Germline lookup yields CDR1 DFQATT and CDR2 SNEGSKA (reference sequence). Trimming left V 5 bases short and J 7 bases short, with 9 bases between. The CDR3 nucleotides are TGCAGTGCTTTGACTCGGAATGAGCAGTTCTTC. This sequence encodes CSALTRNEQFF.

The V call is TRBV29-1, the J call TRBJ2-7; possible D gene TRBD2, 5 bases. This CDR3 region has 12 residues. Germline CDR1 SQVTM, CDR2 ANQGSEA. V was pared by 6 bases and J by 5 bases, with 14 bases between. The CDR3: CSVRPPSNEQYF. The CDR3 nucleotides read TGCAGCGTGCGCCCACCTAGCAACGAGCAGTACTTC.

The V call is TRBV6-6, the J call TRBJ2-4; D is undetermined. Germline V gene lookup returns CDR1 MNHNY and CDR2 SVGAGI (reference sequence). The V gene lost 6 bases and the J gene lost 5 bases, with 20 bases spanning the gap. The length of the CDR3 is 16 residues. CDR3 sequence reads: CASSQPLQHSENIQYF. CDR3 sequence (DNA): TGTGCCAGCAGCCAACCGCTGCAACACAGTGAAAACATTCAGTACTTC.

This clone was seen once. J is TRBJ2-1 and V is TRBV27; 9 positions match TRBD1. The CDR3 loop spans 15 amino acids. Trimming cost V 7 bases and J 7 bases; bases outside gene matches: 11. The germline CDR1 and CDR2 sequences are MNHEY and SMNVEV (reference sequence). The CDR3 DNA sequence: TGTGCCAGCAATTACGGACAGGGGCCTACGAATGAGCAGTTCTTC. Protein sequence: CASNYGQGPTNEQFF.

This chain uses TRBV5-4 with TRBJ2-1; D is perhaps TRBD2 (7 bases). The germline V gene has CDR1 SGHNT and CDR2 YYREEE (reference sequence). Deletions cut 0 bases from V and 4 bases from J, with 14 bases between. The CDR3 extends over 16 amino acids. CDR3 bases: TGTGCCAGCAGCTTGGCCTTGGGGGGGCAATACAATGAGCAGTTCTTC. Amino acid sequence: CASSLALGGQYNEQFF. The variable domain in full, with the rest retrieved from reference TRBV5-4 and TRBJ2-1, is ETGVTQSPTHLIKTRGQQVTLRCSSQSGHNTVSWYQQALGQGPQFIFQYYREEENGRGNFPPRFSGLQFPNYSSELNVNALELDDSALYLCASSLALGGQYNEQFFGPGTRLTVL.

The V call is TRBV11-3, the J call TRBJ2-1; 13 bases are shared with TRBD2. The trim removed 4 bases at V and 9 bases at J, leaving 6 bases unmatched. The CDR3 length is 15 residues. CDR1 is SGHNT and CDR2 is YENEEA in the germline V gene. Written as DNA, the CDR3 is TGTGCCAGCAGCTCGGGACTAGCGGGAACAGGTGAGCAGTTCTTC. Amino acid sequence: CASSSGLAGTGEQFF.

This clone showed up just a few times. The rearrangement uses TRBV7-9 and TRBJ2-2, with D hard to call. The DNA end lines up better with TRBJ1-3; the J call may be wrong. Germline CDR1 reads SEHNR; CDR2 reads FQNEAQ (reference sequence). This CDR3 has 14 residues. This CDR3 reads CASSPTASGNTIYF. CDR3 nucleotide sequence: TGTGCCAGCAGCCCCACAGCCTCTGGAAACACCATATATTTT.

This clone was observed once. The CDR3 spells CASSAITQETQYF. The CDR3 DNA follows: TGTGCCAGCTCAGCGATCACTCAAGAGACCCAGTACTTC. The V and J genes are TRBV18 and TRBJ2-5; D unclear. The germline V gene has CDR1 KGHSH and CDR2 LQKENI. The V gene lost 5 bases and the J gene lost 2 bases, with 9 bases spanning the gap. This CDR3 contains 13 residues.